This T cell receptor (beta chain) was identified during a study of blood T cell repertoires in COVID-19 (dated by TCRdb to the early 2020s). For context, the study as a whole: Samples covering the acute and convalescent phases of COVID-19 were provided by collaborators in the United States, Italy and Spain. The material from the prospective study consisted of cDNA or gDNA derived from T cells, B-cell-depleted T cells, or PBMCs. The dataset comprised deeply sampled blood TCRbeta repertoires from subjects exposed to, actively infected with, or recovered from COVID-19. The repertoires were released in a freely available public database meant as a resource for research on the immune response to SARS-CoV-2. Samples were obtained from the ongoing ImmuneRACE study (first 160 participants) and from 1,000 to 1,500 subjects provided by 6 global collaborators. Nearly every sample came with metadata listing a de-identified subject ID, COVID-19 status, age in years and sex. Where available, HLA class I and class II types were taken from metadata supplied by the sample provider and were not determined by assay-based typing. Study-level results and caveats: The amount of clinical and demographic metadata varied by source and participant and was provided uncurated.

Worth noting for this clone: Its target antigen remains unknown. Base-call qualities are not available, and no considerably larger clone is one nucleotide away.

Participants in the prospective study were enrolled through a virtual design, were aged roughly 18 to 100 years, and lived in roughly 24 United States geographic areas. In the prospective study, cohorts were assigned on the basis of participant-reported clinical history obtained from a screening survey and a study questionnaire. Recovered participants in ImmuneRACE Cohort 3 were defined as having two consecutive negative NP/OP PCR tests, clearance from a healthcare professional, or resolution of symptoms. In the prospective study, whole blood, serum and a nasopharyngeal or oropharyngeal swab were collected from each participant by mobile phlebotomists. Prospective study participants could optionally give additional blood draws and questionnaires over an approximately two-month period. Before DNA extraction, blood samples from the prospective study were shipped at room temperature or frozen. TCRbeta CDR3 regions were amplified from genomic DNA by means of the immunoSEQ Assay, a bias-controlled multiplex PCR. As for how the authors treated the data: Within the assay, amplification of reference gene primers was used to estimate how many nucleated cells each sample contained. To quantify the absolute abundance of each unique TCRbeta CDR3 rearrangement, sequence reads were collapsed and filtered. For each sample, productive Simpson clonality was calculated by taking the square root of Simpson's diversity index across productive rearrangements. Entries here come from immuneACCESS through TCRdb and include only in-frame sequences with V and J called. Some clones fail to appear in such tables; in the studies checked, an unresolved V gene covers under half of the shortfall, and the cause of the remainder is unknown. The D gene and trimming were derived from the DNA, and the V and J assignments and clone size from that table. In this sample the table shows roughly 250,000 clones, more than 80% of which occur a single time. Of the sample, less than 2.5% is held by the ten largest clones.

Cut back by 4 bases and 10 bases, the V and J ends lie 14 bases apart. Its CDR3 holds 13 amino acids, cysteine through phenylalanine. Only the CDR3 portion is preserved as DNA: 39 bases, with reading frame beginning at the first base. CDR1 and CDR2, per the germline V gene, are SNHLY and FYNNEI. The chain uses TRBV2 and TRBJ2-1; the D gene is possibly TRBD1, with 5 bases matching. The source is a woman between 18 and 29 years old who had recovered from COVID-19. Sequencing was performed on PBMCs or T cells enriched from blood (not recorded which). The sequenced DNA: TGTGCCAGCAGTGTCAGGGAATTGCAAGAGCAGTTCTTC. This encodes CASSVRELQEQFF.